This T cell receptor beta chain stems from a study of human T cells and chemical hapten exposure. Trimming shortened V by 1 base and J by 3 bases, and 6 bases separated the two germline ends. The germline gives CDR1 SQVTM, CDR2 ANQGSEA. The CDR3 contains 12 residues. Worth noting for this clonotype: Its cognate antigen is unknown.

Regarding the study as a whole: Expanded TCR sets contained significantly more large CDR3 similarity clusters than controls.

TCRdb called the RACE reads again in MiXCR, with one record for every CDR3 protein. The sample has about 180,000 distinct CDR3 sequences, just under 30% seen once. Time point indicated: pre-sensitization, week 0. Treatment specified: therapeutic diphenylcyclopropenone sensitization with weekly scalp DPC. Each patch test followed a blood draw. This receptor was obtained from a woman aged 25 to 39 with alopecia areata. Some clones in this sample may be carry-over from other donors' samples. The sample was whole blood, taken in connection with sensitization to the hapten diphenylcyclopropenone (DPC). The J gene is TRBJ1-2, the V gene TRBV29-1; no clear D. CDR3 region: CSVEGVDYGYTF. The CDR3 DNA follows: TGCAGCGTTGAAGGGGTTGACTATGGCTACACCTTC.